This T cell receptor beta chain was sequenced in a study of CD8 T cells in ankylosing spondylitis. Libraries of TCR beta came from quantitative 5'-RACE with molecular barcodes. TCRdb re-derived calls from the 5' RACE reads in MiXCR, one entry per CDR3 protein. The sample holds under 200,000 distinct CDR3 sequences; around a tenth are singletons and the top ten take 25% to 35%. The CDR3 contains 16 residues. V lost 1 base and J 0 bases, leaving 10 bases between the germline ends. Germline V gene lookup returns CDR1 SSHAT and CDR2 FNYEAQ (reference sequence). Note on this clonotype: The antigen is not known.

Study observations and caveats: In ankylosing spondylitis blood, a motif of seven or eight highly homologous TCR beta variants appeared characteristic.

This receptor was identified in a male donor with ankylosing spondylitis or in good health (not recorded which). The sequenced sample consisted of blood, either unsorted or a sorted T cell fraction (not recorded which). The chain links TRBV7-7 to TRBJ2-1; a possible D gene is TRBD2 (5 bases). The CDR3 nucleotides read TGTGCCAGCAGCTTAGGAGGGTCTAGCTCCTACAATGAGCAGTTCTTC. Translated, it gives CASSLGGSSSYNEQFF.